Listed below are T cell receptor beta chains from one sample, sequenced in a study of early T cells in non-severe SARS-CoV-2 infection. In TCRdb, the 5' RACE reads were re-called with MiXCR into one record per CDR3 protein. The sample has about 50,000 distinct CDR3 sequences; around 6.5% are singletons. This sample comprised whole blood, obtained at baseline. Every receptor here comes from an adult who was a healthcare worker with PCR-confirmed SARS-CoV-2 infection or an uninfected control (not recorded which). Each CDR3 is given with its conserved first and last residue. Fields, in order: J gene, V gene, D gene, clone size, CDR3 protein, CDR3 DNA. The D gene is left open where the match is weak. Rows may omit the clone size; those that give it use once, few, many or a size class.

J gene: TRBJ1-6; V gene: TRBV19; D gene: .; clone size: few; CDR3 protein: CASSIFPNPGGSPLHF; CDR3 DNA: TGTGCCAGTAGTATCTTCCCAAACCCTGGGGGATCACCCCTCCACTTT
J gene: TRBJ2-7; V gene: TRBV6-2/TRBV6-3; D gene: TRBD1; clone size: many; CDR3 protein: CASSPRDRGFAEQYF; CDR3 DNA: TGTGCCAGCAGCCCCCGGGACAGGGGGTTCGCCGAGCAGTACTTC
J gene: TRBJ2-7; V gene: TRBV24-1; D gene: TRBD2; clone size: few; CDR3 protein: CATSDPTSGAYEQYF; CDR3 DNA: TGTGCCACCAGTGATCCGACTAGCGGGGCCTACGAGCAGTACTTC
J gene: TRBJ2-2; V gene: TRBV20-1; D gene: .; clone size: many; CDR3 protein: CSARAPPAIIGELFF; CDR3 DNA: TGCAGTGCTAGAGCACCTCCGGCTATAATCGGGGAGCTGTTTTTT
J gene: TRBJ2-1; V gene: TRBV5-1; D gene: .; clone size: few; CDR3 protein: CASSLDRNSYNEQFF; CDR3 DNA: TGCGCCAGCAGCTTGGACAGGAACTCCTACAATGAGCAGTTCTTC
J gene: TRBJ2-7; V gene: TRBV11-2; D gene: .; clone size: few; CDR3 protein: CASISPGISYEQYF; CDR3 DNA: TGTGCCAGCATCTCACCCGGAATTTCCTACGAGCAGTACTTC
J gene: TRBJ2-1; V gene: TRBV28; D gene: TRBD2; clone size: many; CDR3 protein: CASKTGGLGEQFF; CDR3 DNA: TGTGCCAGCAAGACGGGGGGGCTGGGTGAGCAGTTCTTC
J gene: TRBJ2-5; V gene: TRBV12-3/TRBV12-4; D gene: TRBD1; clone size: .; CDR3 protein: CASSWTGQETQYF; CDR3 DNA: TGTGCCAGCAGTTGGACAGGACAAGAGACCCAGTACTTC
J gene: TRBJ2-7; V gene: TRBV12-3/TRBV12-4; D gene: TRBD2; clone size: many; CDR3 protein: CASSPTSGGAYEQYF; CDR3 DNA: TGTGCCAGCAGTCCGACTAGCGGGGGAGCCTACGAGCAGTACTTC
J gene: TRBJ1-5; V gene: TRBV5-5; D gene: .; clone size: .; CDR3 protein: CASSRRADQPQHF; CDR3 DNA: TGTGCCAGCAGCCGGAGGGCCGATCAGCCCCAGCATTTT
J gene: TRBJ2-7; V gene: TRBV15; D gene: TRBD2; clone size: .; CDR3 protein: CATSRAGSAGEEQYF; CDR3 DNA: TGTGCCACCAGCAGGGCAGGGTCGGCGGGGGAGGAGCAGTACTTC
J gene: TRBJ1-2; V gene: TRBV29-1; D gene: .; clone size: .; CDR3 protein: CSVEEGLGYTF; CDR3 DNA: TGCAGCGTTGAAGAGGGGCTGGGCTACACCTTC
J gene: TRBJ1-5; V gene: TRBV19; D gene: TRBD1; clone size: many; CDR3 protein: CASSDRGNQPQHF; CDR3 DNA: TGTGCCAGTAGCGACAGGGGCAATCAGCCCCAGCATTTT
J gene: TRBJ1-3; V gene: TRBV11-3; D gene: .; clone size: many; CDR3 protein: CASSLDGLQISGNTIYF; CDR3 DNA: TGTGCCAGCAGCTTAGATGGATTGCAAATCTCTGGAAACACCATATATTTT
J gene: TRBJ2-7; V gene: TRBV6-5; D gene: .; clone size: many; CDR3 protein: CASSYAGTAYEQYF; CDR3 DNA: TGTGCCAGCAGTTACGCAGGGACCGCCTACGAGCAGTACTTC
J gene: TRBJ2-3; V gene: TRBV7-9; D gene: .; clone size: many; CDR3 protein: CASSPRGRFNTDTQYF; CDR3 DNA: TGTGCCAGCAGCCCCAGGGGCCGCTTTAACACAGATACGCAGTATTTT
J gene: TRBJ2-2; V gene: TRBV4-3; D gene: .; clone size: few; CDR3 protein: CASSLRTGTGELFF; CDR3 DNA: TGCGCCAGCAGCCTTCGGACGGGCACCGGGGAGCTGTTTTTT
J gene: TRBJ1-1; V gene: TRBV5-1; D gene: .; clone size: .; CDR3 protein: CASSLGAGLEAFF; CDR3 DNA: TGCGCCAGCAGCTTGGGGGCAGGACTTGAAGCTTTCTTT
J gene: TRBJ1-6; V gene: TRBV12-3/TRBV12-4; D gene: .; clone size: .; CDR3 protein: CASSRSREESPLHF; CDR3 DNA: TGTGCCAGCAGTCGGAGCAGGGAAGAATCACCCCTCCACTTT
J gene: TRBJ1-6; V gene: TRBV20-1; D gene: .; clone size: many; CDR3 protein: CSAPESGFSPLHF; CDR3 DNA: TGCAGTGCCCCGGAATCAGGGTTTTCACCCCTCCACTTT
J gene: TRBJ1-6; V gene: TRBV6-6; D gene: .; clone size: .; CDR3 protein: CASSGGRGGNSPLHF; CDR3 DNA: TGTGCCAGCAGTGGGGGGCGGGGTGGTAATTCACCCCTCCACTTT
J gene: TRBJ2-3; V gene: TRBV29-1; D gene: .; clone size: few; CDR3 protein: CSAQSRSSTDTQYF; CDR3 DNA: TGCAGCGCCCAATCTAGGTCTTCCACAGATACGCAGTATTTT
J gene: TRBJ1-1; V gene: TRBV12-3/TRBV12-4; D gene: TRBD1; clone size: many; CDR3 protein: CASSLSRQGARTEAFF; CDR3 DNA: TGTGCCAGCAGTTTATCCAGACAGGGGGCAAGGACTGAAGCTTTCTTT
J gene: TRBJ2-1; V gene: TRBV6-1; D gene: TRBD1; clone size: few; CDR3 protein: CASRRRTGGRVDEQFF; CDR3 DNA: TGTGCCAGCAGACGTAGGACAGGGGGCCGGGTGGATGAGCAGTTCTTC
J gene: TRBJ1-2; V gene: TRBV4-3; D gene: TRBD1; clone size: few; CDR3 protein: CASSQDLGQLIYIQRANYGYTF; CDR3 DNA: TGCGCCAGCAGCCAAGATTTGGGACAGCTCATCTACATCCAACGAGCTAACTATGGCTACACCTTC
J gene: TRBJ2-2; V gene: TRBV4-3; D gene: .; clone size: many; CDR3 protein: CASSQDGGQNTGELFF; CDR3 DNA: TGCGCCAGCAGCCAAGATGGAGGACAGAACACCGGGGAGCTGTTTTTT
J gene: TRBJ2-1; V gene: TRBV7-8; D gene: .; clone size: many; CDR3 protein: CASSFGSSYNEQFF; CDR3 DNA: TGTGCCAGCAGCTTTGGGAGCTCCTACAATGAGCAGTTCTTC
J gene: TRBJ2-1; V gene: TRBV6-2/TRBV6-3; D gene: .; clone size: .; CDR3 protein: CASSHTGPEQFF; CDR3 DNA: TGTGCCAGCAGCCACACAGGTCCCGAGCAGTTCTTC
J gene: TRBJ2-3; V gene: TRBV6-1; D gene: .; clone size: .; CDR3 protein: CASRDVNTQYF; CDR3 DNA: TGTGCCAGCAGGGACGTGAATACGCAGTATTTT
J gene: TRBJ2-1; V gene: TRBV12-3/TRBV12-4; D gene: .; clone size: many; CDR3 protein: CASSSQENNEQFF; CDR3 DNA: TGTGCCAGCAGCTCTCAAGAAAACAATGAGCAGTTCTTC
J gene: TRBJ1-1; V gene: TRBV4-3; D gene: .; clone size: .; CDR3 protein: CASSQGVGAHTEAFF; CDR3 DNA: TGCGCCAGCAGCCAAGGCGTAGGGGCGCACACTGAAGCTTTCTTT
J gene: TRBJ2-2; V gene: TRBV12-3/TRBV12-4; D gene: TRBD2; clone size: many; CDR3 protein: CASSGLAGVITGELFF; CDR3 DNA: TGTGCCAGCTCGGGACTAGCGGGCGTAATCACCGGGGAGCTGTTTTTT
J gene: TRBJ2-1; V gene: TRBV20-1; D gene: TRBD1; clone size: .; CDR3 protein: CSAAPGGAVLSQNEQFF; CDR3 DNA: TGCAGTGCTGCCCCAGGGGGCGCCGTTCTTTCCCAAAATGAGCAGTTCTTC
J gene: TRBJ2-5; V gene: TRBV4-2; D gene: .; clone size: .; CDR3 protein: CASSPRGPEETQYF; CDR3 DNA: TGTGCCAGCAGCCCTCGGGGGCCGGAAGAGACCCAGTACTTC
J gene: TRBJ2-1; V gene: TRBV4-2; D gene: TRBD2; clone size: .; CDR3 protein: CASSQSAGGTSYNEQFF; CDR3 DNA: TGTGCCAGCAGCCAGTCAGCGGGGGGAACCTCCTACAATGAGCAGTTCTTC
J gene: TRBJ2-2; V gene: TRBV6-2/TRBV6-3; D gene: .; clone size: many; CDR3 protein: CASSGIWELFF; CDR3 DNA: TGTGCCAGCAGTGGAATTTGGGAGCTGTTTTTT
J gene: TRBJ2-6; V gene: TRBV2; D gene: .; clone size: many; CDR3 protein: CASSEWGLNSGANVLTF; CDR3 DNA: TGTGCCAGCAGTGAATGGGGGCTAAACTCTGGGGCCAACGTCCTGACTTTC
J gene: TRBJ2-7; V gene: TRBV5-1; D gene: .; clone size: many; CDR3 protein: CASSWSGAGRFNEQYF; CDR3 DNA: TGCGCCAGCAGCTGGTCCGGGGCAGGGAGATTCAACGAGCAGTACTTC
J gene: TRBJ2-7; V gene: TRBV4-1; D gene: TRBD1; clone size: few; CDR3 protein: CASSHDRGAYEQYF; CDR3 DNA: TGCGCCAGCAGCCATGACAGGGGGGCCTACGAGCAGTACTTC
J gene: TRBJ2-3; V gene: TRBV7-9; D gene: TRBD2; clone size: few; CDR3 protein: CASSAGTSGTDTQYF; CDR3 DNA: TGTGCCAGCAGCGCCGGGACTAGTGGAACAGATACGCAGTATTTT
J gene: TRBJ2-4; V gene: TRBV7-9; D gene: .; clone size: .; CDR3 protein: CASSLSGRGLMSAF; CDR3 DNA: TGTGCCAGCAGCTTAAGTGGCAGGGGTTTAATGTCGGCGTTC